This is a list of T cell receptor beta chains from one sample in a study of blood T cell repertoires in COVID-19. Profiling relied on immunoSEQ multiplex PCR, and the TCRdb table lists in-frame clones only, not all of them. The table shows hundreds of thousands of clones, with about 90% occurring only once. Sequences were obtained from peripheral blood. Receptor source: a woman aged 55-70 years with COVID-19, enrolled during active disease. Each CDR3 is given with its conserved first and last residue. D genes are given only for firm matches. For some rows the clone size is stated as once, few or many, or as a class when expanded; others skip it.

>TRBV19|.|.|TRBJ1-3
CASSIDRSSGNTIYF
TGTGCCAGTAGTATAGACAGAAGCTCTGGAAACACCATATATTTT
>TRBV5-5|.|TRBD1|TRBJ2-2
CASSGDRTNTGELFF
TGTGCCAGCAGCGGGGACAGGACGAACACCGGGGAGCTGTTTTTT
>TRBV29-1|.|TRBD1|TRBJ1-1
CSVYRQGVVAFF
TGCAGCGTTTACCGACAGGGGGTCGTAGCTTTCTTT
>TRBV11-3|.|TRBD1|TRBJ1-6
CASSLAERDSYNSPLHF
TGTGCCAGCAGCTTAGCCGAACGGGACAGCTATAATTCACCCCTCCACTTT
>TRBV11-3|.|.|TRBJ2-1
CASSLGPGGPVF
TGTGCCAGCAGCTTAGGTCCCGGTGGGCCAGTCTTC
>TRBV6-5|.|TRBD1|TRBJ2-7
CASSRDRGPDEQYF
TGTGCCAGCAGCCGGGACAGGGGGCCTGACGAGCAGTACTTC
>TRBV5-1|.|.|TRBJ2-5
CASSSLDFQETQYF
TGCGCCAGCAGCTCGTTGGACTTCCAAGAGACCCAGTACTTC
>TRBV11-3|once|TRBD2|TRBJ2-1
CASSLDRLAGGNEQFF
TGTGCCAGCAGCTTAGATAGGCTAGCGGGGGGCAATGAGCAGTTCTTC
>TRBV7-2|once|TRBD2|TRBJ2-1
CASSPRASGGIGSYNEQFF
TGTGCCAGCAGCCCCCGGGCTAGCGGGGGGATCGGCAGCTACAATGAGCAGTTCTTC
>TRBV24-1|.|.|TRBJ1-5
CATSRGNQPQHF
TGTGCCACCTCGCGAGGGAATCAGCCCCAGCATTTT
>TRBV5-8|.|TRBD1|TRBJ1-1
CASSLVQGAFAFF
TGTGCCAGCAGCTTGGTACAGGGGGCGTTCGCTTTCTTT
>TRBV18|.|TRBD2|TRBJ2-7
CASSRSGGGYEQYF
TGTGCCAGCTCACGCTCGGGGGGAGGGTACGAGCAGTACTTC
>TRBV7-9|.|TRBD1|TRBJ1-4
CASSRDSDTEKLFF
TGTGCCAGCAGCAGGGACAGTGACACGGAAAAACTGTTTTTT
>TRBV3-1/TRBV3-2|.|.|TRBJ2-1
CASSQVGARYNEQFF
TGTGCCAGCAGCCAAGTTGGGGCTCGTTACAATGAGCAGTTCTTC
>TRBV6-5|.|.|TRBJ1-4
CASSPPGQPEKLFF
TGTGCCAGCAGCCCCCCTGGACAACCTGAAAAACTGTTTTTT
>TRBV4-1|.|.|TRBJ2-7
CASSQDPGRSYEQYF
TGCGCCAGCAGCCAAGATCCGGGTCGCTCCTACGAGCAGTACTTC
>TRBV7-3|.|.|TRBJ2-3
CASSLTRKDTQYF
TGTGCCAGCAGCTTAACGAGAAAAGATACGCAGTATTTT
>TRBV11-2|.|TRBD1|TRBJ2-7
CASSFTGGPYEQYF
TGTGCCAGCAGCTTTACAGGGGGGCCCTACGAGCAGTACTTC
>TRBV5-1|.|.|TRBJ2-5
CASSLSPRGRGETQYF
TGCGCCAGCAGCTTGTCCCCCCGGGGGCGGGGGGAGACCCAGTACTTC
>TRBV11-2|.|TRBD1|TRBJ2-2
CASPTGETGELFF
TGTGCCAGTCCGACAGGGGAAACCGGGGAGCTGTTTTTT
>TRBV13|few|.|TRBJ1-1
CASSLNTEAFF
TGTGCCAGCAGCCTTAACACTGAAGCTTTCTTT
>TRBV19|.|TRBD1|TRBJ1-6
CASRWAGGSYNSPLHF
TGTGCCAGTAGATGGGCAGGGGGCTCCTATAATTCACCCCTCCACTTT
>TRBV5-4|.|TRBD2|TRBJ2-4
CASSSGGPTKNIQYF
TGTGCCAGCAGCTCGGGGGGGCCCACCAAAAACATTCAGTACTTC
>TRBV18|.|.|TRBJ1-5
CASSPPAWPQPQHF
TGTGCCAGCTCACCACCCGCTTGGCCTCAGCCCCAGCATTTT
>TRBV11-2|.|TRBD2|TRBJ2-7
CASSSGTSGGPIYYEQYF
TGTGCCAGCAGCTCAGGGACTAGCGGGGGGCCGATATACTACGAGCAGTACTTC
>TRBV14|.|TRBD1|TRBJ2-1
CASSHWTGNTYNEQFF
TGTGCCAGCAGTCATTGGACAGGGAACACCTACAATGAGCAGTTCTTC
>TRBV5-1|.|.|TRBJ2-2
CASSQLGTDRNTGELFF
TGCGCCAGCAGCCAGCTCGGGACGGACAGGAACACCGGGGAGCTGTTTTTT
>TRBV3-1/TRBV3-2|.|.|TRBJ1-1
CASSQGGGAFF
TGTGCCAGCAGCCAAGGGGGAGGAGCTTTCTTT
>TRBV10-1|.|TRBD1|TRBJ1-2
CASSPGQAYGYTF
TGCGCCAGCAGTCCGGGACAGGCGTATGGCTACACCTTC
>TRBV29-1|once|.|TRBJ1-2
CSVEEYGKGYTF
TGCAGCGTTGAAGAATACGGGAAGGGCTACACCTTC
>TRBV5-1|.|.|TRBJ1-1
CASSPEMGPTEAFF
TGCGCCAGCAGCCCCGAAATGGGGCCCACTGAAGCTTTCTTT
>TRBV5-1|.|TRBD2|TRBJ2-1
CASSPAAGGASNEQFF
TGCGCCAGCAGCCCGGCGGCGGGGGGGGCCTCCAATGAGCAGTTCTTC
>TRBV9|.|TRBD1|TRBJ1-2
CASSVRDSGYGYTF
TGTGCCAGCAGCGTCCGGGACAGTGGATATGGCTACACCTTC
>TRBV4-1|.|TRBD2|TRBJ2-3
CASSHRVGTSGTDTQYF
TGCGCCAGCAGCCACAGAGTCGGGACTAGCGGCACAGATACGCAGTATTTT
>TRBV28|.|TRBD1|TRBJ1-2
CASSPTGGRGHGYTF
TGTGCCAGCAGTCCCACAGGGGGGCGAGGACATGGCTACACCTTC
>TRBV19|.|.|TRBJ2-2
CASTGQRATGELFF
TGTGCCAGTACTGGCCAGCGGGCTACCGGGGAGCTGTTTTTT
>TRBV12-3/TRBV12-4|.|.|TRBJ1-1
CASSFFRDTNTF
TGTGCCAGCAGTTTTTTTCGGGACACCAACACATTT